This T cell receptor (beta chain) appears in the sequencing data of a study of tumor-infiltrating lymphocytes in oesophageal squamous cell carcinoma. TCRdb passed the PCR reads through MiXCR, listing each CDR3 protein once. The sample holds under 20,000 distinct CDR3 sequences, 45% to 55% seen once. Trimming removed 2 bases from V and 6 bases from J, with 11 bases in between. Germline V CDR1 and CDR2: SGHTA, FQGTGA. This CDR3 has 14 residues. Sample: esophageal tumor tissue. The chain uses TRBV7-3 and TRBJ2-1, with D uncertain. This receptor was identified in a male donor with esophageal squamous cell carcinoma. The CDR3 region is CASSLLPQTNEQFF. CDR3 coding DNA: TGTGCCAGCAGCTTACTCCCACAAACCAATGAGCAGTTCTTC.